This T cell receptor beta chain came from a study of T-cell memory formation after mild COVID-19 (dated by TCRdb to the early 2020s). Describing the broader study: TCR sequence clusters from the two donors were found to be largely donor specific. In a couple of donors, T-cell clones that expanded and contracted after mild COVID-19 were followed by sequencing TCRalpha and TCRbeta repertoires longitudinally. Two young, previously healthy adult volunteers, one female and one male, were included in the cohort.

V was cut back by 0 bases and J by 7 bases, leaving a gap of 6 bases between them. From the cysteine through the phenylalanine, the CDR3 covers 13 amino acids. The CDR3 DNA has 39 bases and is translated from base 1. Ficoll-Paque density gradient centrifugation was the method used to isolate PBMCs. Beyond this particular receptor, the publication reports: The second-wave clones that peaked on day 37 were not confirmed to be SARS-CoV-2 specific. Contracting CD4+ clones were found mainly in CM and EM memory subsets, while CD8+ clones were enriched in EMRA. Only a couple of mild cases were covered by the study, and larger cohorts that include severe cases with pre-infection samples were considered necessary. Some responding clones were detected in pre-infection memory, which suggested that pre-existing cross-reactive memory T cells had joined the SARS-CoV-2 response. Clones that contracted from day 15 to 85 showed balanced CD4/CD8 phenotypes, whereas a second wave of clones that expanded from day 15 to 37 leaned towards CD4+.

This clonotype was found a few times. It lacks a known antigen. Base-call qualities are not available, and no considerably larger clone is one nucleotide away. Sequencing relied on an Illumina NovaSeq 6000. Using 5'RACE with constant-segment primers, TCRalpha and TCRbeta cDNA libraries were constructed, with sample barcodes and unique molecular identifiers added in the process. Trizol reagent was used to extract RNA from every sample. Libraries were amplified in two PCR steps, with a second sample barcode and Illumina TruSeq adapters added in the second step. Libraries were sequenced on an Illumina NovaSeq with 2 x 150 bp paired-end reads. The study's own analysis went as follows. The reads were demultiplexed and collapsed into UMI-guided consensus sequences using migec v1.2.7. Using mixcr v2.1.11, UMI consensuses were aligned to TRA and TRB V and J templates and then assembled into clonotypes. A clonotype was counted as expanded or contracted only if both edgeR and NoisET called the change significant, with noise models trained on biological replicates. For edgeR calls, the thresholds were a false discovery rate-adjusted p below 0.01 and a log2 fold-change of 1. PCA with hierarchical clustering of max-normalized trajectories of the 1000 most abundant clonotypes was used as exploratory dynamics analysis. Each responding clone was given a CD4 or CD8 phenotype based on the CD4+ and CD8+ repertoires, which had been sequenced separately. Starting from the raw public reads, TCRdb applied fastp trimming at Q25, assembled clones with MiXCR and retained in-frame beta chains. Under each unique CDR3 protein, matching rows form one entry showing the most common genes and DNA. The authors' filters were not applied to this entry. This sample lists 250,000 to 350,000 distinct CDR3 sequences; about 16% were detected once. More than 20% of the sample is in the top ten clones.

The sequence derives from a man in his late teens or twenties who had mild COVID-19 (a few samples of this study predate the infection). The sample titles of this study are shuffled in the database, so cell type and time point are left out; the donor was told from shared clones. The sequence is built from TRBV12-3 or TRBV12-4 and TRBJ1-4, and perhaps TRBD1 as D gene, on 5 matching bases. The specimen sequenced was PBMCs or a T cell subset sorted from them (not recorded which). Read as DNA, the sequence is TGTGCCAGCAGTTTAGCGGGGGGTGAAAAACTGTTTTTT. Its coded protein is CASSLAGGEKLFF.